This T cell receptor beta chain is drawn from a study of shared T cell receptors in the human thymus. Assay used: immunoSEQ multiplex PCR; TCRdb lists only in-frame clones, some missing. The repertoire holds about 710,000 clones, with approximately 87% as singletons. The CDR3 contains 19 residues. Germline-derived CDR1 and CDR2 are LNHNV and YYDKDF (reference sequence). V was clipped by 1 base and J by 1 base; unmatched bases: 11. These data were also reused for a study on human thymus T cells. That study adds: Infants served as donors; they were healthy and Finnish and were having corrective surgery for congenital heart defects. The study used thymus tissue resected during corrective heart surgery. Gene usage for V and J segments appeared biased in thymic and blood repertoires. What related research reported was that thymic repertoires overlapped highly among unrelated individuals.

The chain employs TRBV15 and TRBJ2-3; 10 nucleotides agree with TRBD2. The sequence was obtained from a boy under three years old with a congenital heart defect. Sequenced input: thymocytes. CDR3 coding DNA: TGTGCCACCAGCAGAGGGTCTAGCGGGGGTTCCAATCGCACAGATACGCAGTATTTT. Amino acid sequence: CATSRGSSGGSNRTDTQYF.